Listed below are T cell receptor beta chains from one sample, sequenced in a study of metastatic and nonmetastatic thyroid tumors. TCRdb re-clonotyped the PCR reads through MiXCR. This table has about 70,000 clones, 18% appearing once. Source material: blood. The receptor set was obtained from a female donor with papillary thyroid cancer or a benign thyroid nodule (not recorded which). Some clones in this sample may be carry-over from other donors' samples. CDR3s include the opening cysteine and the closing phenylalanine or tryptophan. A D gene is named only where the DNA matches it firmly. Clone size is stated in some rows and not others, as once, few, many or a class when expanded.

TRBV6-2/TRBV6-3,.,TRBJ2-3,.,CASSYSTPSSTDTQYF,TGTGCCAGCAGTTACTCGACCCCTTCAAGCACAGATACGCAGTATTTT
TRBV28,.,TRBJ1-6,.,CASRPLGLPLHF,TGTGCCAGCAGACCTCTGGGACTACCCCTCCACTTT
TRBV4-1,.,TRBJ1-1,.,CASSQVSGNTEAFF,TGCGCCAGCAGCCAAGTGTCCGGGAACACTGAAGCTTTCTTT
TRBV5-4,.,TRBJ2-7,many,CASSLAGEKSHEQYF,TGTGCCAGCAGCTTGGCGGGGGAGAAGAGCCACGAGCAGTACTTC
TRBV7-2,TRBD1,TRBJ1-4,many,CASSFGTGQEKLFF,TGTGCCAGCAGCTTTGGGACAGGGCAGGAAAAACTGTTTTTT
TRBV5-1,.,TRBJ2-2,many,CASSLRNTGELFF,TGCGCCAGCAGCTTACGAAACACCGGGGAGCTGTTTTTT
TRBV27,TRBD1,TRBJ1-1,many,CASSSRTGMNTEAFF,TGTGCCAGCAGTTCCCGGACAGGGATGAACACTGAAGCTTTCTTT
TRBV11-1,.,TRBJ2-7,many,CASSLVQWGTYEQYF,TGTGCCAGCAGCTTAGTTCAGTGGGGTACCTACGAGCAGTACTTC
TRBV27,TRBD1,TRBJ1-5,many,CASSGHRTGGPNQPQHF,TGTGCCAGCAGTGGACACCGGACAGGGGGGCCCAATCAGCCCCAGCATTTT
TRBV24-1,.,TRBJ1-1,many,CATSDTRDPLGAFF,TGTGCCACCAGTGACACTAGAGACCCCCTGGGAGCTTTCTTT
TRBV15,.,TRBJ2-2,many,CATSREVVDSPNTGELFF,TGTGCCACCAGCAGAGAGGTGGTCGACAGTCCGAACACCGGGGAGCTGTTTTTT
TRBV20-1,.,TRBJ1-6,many,CSAQEGSSYNSPLHF,TGCAGTGCTCAAGAGGGGAGCTCCTATAATTCACCCCTCCACTTT